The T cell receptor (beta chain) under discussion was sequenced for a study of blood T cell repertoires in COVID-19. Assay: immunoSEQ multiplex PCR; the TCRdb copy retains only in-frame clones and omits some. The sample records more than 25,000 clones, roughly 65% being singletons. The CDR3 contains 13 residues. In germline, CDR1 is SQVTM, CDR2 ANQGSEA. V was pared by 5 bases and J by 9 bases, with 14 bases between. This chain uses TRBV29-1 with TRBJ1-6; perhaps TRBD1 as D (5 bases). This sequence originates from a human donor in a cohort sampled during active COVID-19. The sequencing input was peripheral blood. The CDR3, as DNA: TGCAGCGTTTCCGGGGGGGGAGCTTCACCCCTCCACTTT. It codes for CSVSGGGASPLHF.